The rows below give T cell receptor beta chains drawn from one sample of a study of T cell responses to AZD1222 COVID-19 vaccine. This table comes from immunoSEQ multiplex PCR, and its TCRdb copy is limited to in-frame clones, with some not included. Among about 100,000 clones listed, about 93% were seen once. The sequences come from peripheral blood, collected on day 0 of AZD1222 vaccination. Receptors originate from an adult in good health. The CDR3 runs from the conserved cysteine through the conserved F or W. Fields, in order: D gene, V gene, clone size, J gene, CDR3 protein, CDR3 DNA. The D gene is left open where the match is weak. Part of the rows lack a size; the others show once, few, many or a class for expanded clones.

>-|TRBV2|-|TRBJ2-7
CASQFVRDRSEQYF
TGTGCCAGCCAGTTCGTGCGGGACAGAAGCGAGCAGTACTTC
>-|TRBV7-3|-|TRBJ2-3
CASSQLGGTDTQYF
TGTGCCAGCAGCCAACTAGGGGGCACAGATACGCAGTATTTT
>TRBD2|TRBV5-1|-|TRBJ2-5
CASSRPGLAPRETQYF
TGCGCCAGCAGCCGACCAGGACTAGCGCCGAGAGAGACCCAGTACTTC
>-|TRBV4-1|few|TRBJ2-7
CASSQDLAGSYEQYF
TGCGCCAGCAGCCAAGATCTGGCAGGCTCCTACGAGCAGTACTTC
>-|TRBV30|-|TRBJ1-1
CAWSFTEAFF
TGTGCCTGGAGCTTCACTGAAGCTTTCTTT
>-|TRBV28|-|TRBJ1-5
CASRPPVSGQPQHF
TGTGCCAGCAGACCCCCAGTCTCGGGGCAGCCCCAGCATTTT
>TRBD2|TRBV11-1|-|TRBJ2-3
CASSFRLASSTDTQYF
TGTGCCAGCAGCTTCCGACTAGCGTCTAGCACAGATACGCAGTATTTT
>-|TRBV4-1|-|TRBJ1-6
CASSHPGQGSPLHF
TGCGCCAGCAGCCACCCCGGGCAGGGTTCACCCCTCCACTTT
>-|TRBV15|-|TRBJ2-7
CATSRDVDTYEQYF
TGTGCCACCAGCAGAGATGTGGACACCTACGAGCAGTACTTC
>TRBD1|TRBV28|-|TRBJ1-1
CASSLGTEAAFF
TGTGCCAGCAGTTTGGGGACAGAGGCGGCTTTCTTT
>-|TRBV24-1|-|TRBJ2-2
CATGSGELFF
TGTGCCACCGGCTCCGGGGAGCTGTTTTTT
>TRBD1|TRBV18|-|TRBJ1-5
CASSLRTGQEWPQHF
TGTGCCAGCTCACTCCGGACAGGACAGGAGTGGCCCCAGCATTTT
>TRBD1|TRBV5-6|once|TRBJ2-5
CASSTAGQGQETQYF
TGTGCCAGCAGCACCGCGGGACAGGGCCAAGAGACCCAGTACTTC
>TRBD1|TRBV2|-|TRBJ1-2
CASRQGGDGYTF
TGTGCCAGCAGACAGGGGGGTGATGGCTACACCTTC
>TRBD2|TRBV6-5|-|TRBJ2-1
CATHLAGGRNEQFF
TGTGCCACCCATCTAGCGGGAGGGCGGAATGAGCAGTTCTTC
>TRBD2|TRBV5-6|-|TRBJ2-5
CASSYTSGIETQYF
TGTGCCAGCAGCTACACTAGCGGGATAGAGACCCAGTACTTC
>TRBD2|TRBV7-9|-|TRBJ2-6
CASSFPPRGTRAGANVLTF
TGTGCCAGCAGCTTCCCCCCGCGGGGGACGCGCGCTGGGGCCAACGTCCTGACTTTC
>-|TRBV6-2/TRBV6-3|-|TRBJ2-7
CASSYSNAGWYEQYF
TGTGCCAGCAGTTACTCGAATGCGGGGTGGTACGAGCAGTACTTC
>TRBD2|TRBV13|once|TRBJ2-7
CASSFGGAYEQYF
TGTGCCAGCAGCTTCGGGGGGGCCTACGAGCAGTACTTC
>TRBD2|TRBV2|-|TRBJ2-7
CASSGQTSGAYEQYF
TGTGCCAGCAGTGGACAGACTAGCGGGGCCTACGAGCAGTACTTC
>-|TRBV29-1|-|TRBJ2-7
CSVEDAASTSYF
TGCAGCGTTGAAGATGCCGCCTCTACTTCGTACTTC
>-|TRBV30|-|TRBJ1-3
CAWSPLGNTIYF
TGTGCCTGGAGTCCCCTAGGAAACACCATATATTTT
>-|TRBV6-6|-|TRBJ2-1
CASSYSEPNEQFF
TGTGCCAGCAGTTACTCAGAGCCCAATGAGCAGTTCTTC
>-|TRBV4-1|-|TRBJ1-5
CASSQESWGQNNQPQHF
TGCGCCAGCAGCCAAGAGAGTTGGGGGCAGAACAATCAGCCCCAGCATTTT
>-|TRBV19|once|TRBJ2-1
CASSIRRSYNEQFF
TGTGCCAGTAGTATCCGGCGTAGCTACAATGAGCAGTTCTTC
>-|TRBV4-2|-|TRBJ1-5
CASSQDWTAGSGNQPQHF
TGTGCCAGCAGCCAAGATTGGACAGCCGGATCAGGCAATCAGCCCCAGCATTTT
>TRBD1|TRBV3-1/TRBV3-2|-|TRBJ2-5
CASSQGQKETQYF
TGTGCCAGCAGCCAGGGACAGAAGGAGACCCAGTACTTC
>TRBD2|TRBV2|-|TRBJ2-7
CASSGTSGGSYEQYF
TGTGCCAGCAGCGGGACTAGCGGGGGCTCCTACGAGCAGTACTTC
>-|TRBV6-5|-|TRBJ1-1
CASSYFGQPMNTEAFF
TGTGCCAGCAGTTACTTTGGGCAGCCCATGAACACTGAAGCTTTCTTT
>-|TRBV7-2|-|TRBJ2-1
CASRRNPGDNNEQFF
TGTGCCAGCAGACGGAATCCGGGAGACAACAATGAGCAGTTCTTC
>-|TRBV30|-|TRBJ1-6
CAWRGRDKDGYNSPLHF
TGTGCCTGGAGGGGGAGGGATAAGGACGGGTATAATTCACCCCTCCACTTT
>TRBD1|TRBV27|-|TRBJ2-7
CASSLRTGYPYEQYF
TGTGCCAGCAGTTTAAGGACAGGGTACCCCTACGAGCAGTACTTC
>-|TRBV9|-|TRBJ2-3
CASSVDTDTQYF
TGTGCCAGCAGCGTAGACACAGATACGCAGTATTTT
>TRBD2|TRBV3-1/TRBV3-2|-|TRBJ2-7
CASSQDLAGGSYEQYF
TGTGCCAGCAGCCAAGATCTCGCGGGAGGCTCCTACGAGCAGTACTTC
>TRBD2|TRBV15|-|TRBJ2-7
CATGETLAGDSDEQYF
TGTGCCACCGGGGAAACTCTAGCGGGAGATAGCGACGAGCAGTACTTC
>-|TRBV18|-|TRBJ2-3
CASSVGRTDTQYF
TGTGCCAGCTCGGTCGGTCGCACAGATACGCAGTATTTT
>-|TRBV27|once|TRBJ1-1
CASSSPPGVNTEAFF
TGTGCCAGCAGTTCTCCCCCGGGGGTGAACACTGAAGCTTTCTTT
>-|TRBV10-3|-|TRBJ2-2
CAISESLGATQNTGELFF
TGTGCCATCAGTGAGTCTTTGGGGGCTACACAAAACACCGGGGAGCTGTTTTTT
>TRBD2|TRBV10-1|-|TRBJ2-6
CASSRGGQSGANVLTF
TGCGCCAGTTCGCGGGGGGGCCAGTCTGGGGCCAACGTCCTGACTTTC
>-|TRBV19|-|TRBJ1-2
CASIRTAGDGYTF
TGTGCCAGTATCCGAACGGCAGGGGATGGCTACACCTTC
>TRBD1|TRBV5-5|-|TRBJ2-7
CASSLVPGQFYEQYF
TGTGCCAGCAGCTTGGTACCGGGACAGTTCTACGAGCAGTACTTC
>TRBD2|TRBV27|-|TRBJ2-2
CASSPRGTSLTGELFF
TGTGCCAGCAGTCCGAGGGGGACTAGCCTAACCGGGGAGCTGTTTTTT